The present T cell receptor beta chain was sequenced within a study of T cells in Graves' hyperthyroidism and ophthalmopathy (dated by TCRdb to between 2018 and 2021). Background for the entire study: Peripheral blood was collected at initial diagnosis, before any treatment. To identify TCR V-J signatures that set the groups apart, the researchers used a discovery cohort of more than 95 patients, made up of 40 to 45 with Graves' ophthalmopathy and about 60 with stable Graves' hyperthyroidism. An independent validation cohort of under 20 hyperthyroidism patients and over 15 patients who later progressed to ophthalmopathy tested prospective prediction of ophthalmopathy. The 75 to 100 discovery patients were randomly split 7:3 into training and test sets. In addition, the study compared T-cell repertoires in thyroid tissue and in blood from several Graves' hyperthyroidism patients. Once sampling was done, hyperthyroidism patients were given methimazole at a starting dose of 30 mg daily, whereas ophthalmopathy patients were given high-dose intravenous methylprednisolone. TCR Vbeta CDR3 sequencing of fewer than 150 peripheral blood samples (about 45 ophthalmopathy, under 80 hyperthyroidism and some 17 progressor patients) is reported in the paper. Study-wide conclusions, independent of this receptor: A 13 V-J signature model separated ophthalmopathy from stable hyperthyroidism, with over 85% sensitivity and 81% to 82% specificity in cross-validation and 80%/75% in testing. Most expanded thyroid clonotypes (frequency above 0.001) were also found in blood, which suggests that blood repertoires may mirror thyroid immune responses. During validation, the model predicted progression to ophthalmopathy a median of approximately 6.5 months ahead of onset, with more than 60% sensitivity and almost 75% specificity. Sample size was not statistically predetermined, and investigators were not blinded to group allocation.

This clonotype was observed at least ten times. The specificity of this receptor is unknown. It has no much larger one-base neighbor in the sample; base qualities were not kept. The TCR beta CDR3 regions were amplified from RNA transcripts. A first-round RT-PCR of the TCR CDR3 used the HTBI primer set with the Qiagen OneStep RT-PCR kit. Libraries were constructed in a second round of multiplex PCR, after which size selection and purification were performed. Libraries were sequenced paired-end with 100 bp reads on an Illumina HiSeq2000. As for the authors' bioinformatics: SOAPnuke was used to process the raw data, removing reads that contained adapters or uncalled bases, had a mean Phred below 15, or lacked an exact match to the constant primer or identifier. High-quality paired reads were merged using COPE v1.2.5, and each unique nucleotide sequence was defined as a clonotype. Clonotypes were aligned to IMGT TRBV, TRBD and TRBJ reference segments using MiTCR v1.1. Only V-J combinations with frequency above 0.0001, covering roughly 99% of repertoires, were analysed. The TCS score was defined as the ratio of F50 (clonal expansion) to E x V (chaos), calculated using BLOSUM62-based TCRdist between CDR3 peptides within each V-J. Welch's t-statistics and random forest reduced around 520 V-J features to 13, which were used in a naive Bayes classifier (R e1071). TCRdb handled the public reads itself, with Q25 trimming in fastp and clone calling in MiXCR, and kept productive beta chains. A single entry per CDR3 protein holds the most common genes and DNA from its merged rows. The V and J calls and clone size are TCRdb's, not the authors'. In all, the sample holds about 560,000 distinct CDR3 sequences, and around 17% of those were seen once. The ten most abundant clones make up about 20% of the sample.

Graves' hyperthyroidism was defined as stable when no progression to ophthalmopathy occurred over 18 months of follow-up. Hyperthyroidism patients were aged 18 to 65 years and newly diagnosed, with disease duration of less than 2 months. Patients with uncontrolled infections, other autoimmune diseases, pregnancy or lactation were excluded. Diagnoses were based on clinical symptoms, serum thyroxine and TRAb, thyroid ultrasound and orbital computed tomography. PBMCs were isolated from approximately 10 ml of fresh peripheral blood by Ficoll-Paque density gradient centrifugation. Total RNA was extracted using Trizol reagent, and RNA quality was assessed on an Agilent 2100 Bioanalyzer. Spanning cysteine to phenylalanine, the CDR3 consists of 14 amino acids. The DNA shown is the 42-base CDR3, in frame from base 1. CDR1 is given as SQVTM and CDR2 as ANQGSEA, both from the germline V gene. V and J are truncated by 7 bases and 2 bases respectively, leaving an intervening sequence of 16 bases.

Material for sequencing was blood. This chain is built from TRBV29-1 and TRBJ2-3; 6 matching bases give a weak D call of TRBD2. The sequence was collected from a woman aged 18-35 years with Graves' hyperthyroidism. The CDR3 has the sequence CSGRDWRSTDTQYF. The DNA sequence follows: TGCAGCGGGAGGGACTGGAGATCCACAGATACGCAGTATTTT.